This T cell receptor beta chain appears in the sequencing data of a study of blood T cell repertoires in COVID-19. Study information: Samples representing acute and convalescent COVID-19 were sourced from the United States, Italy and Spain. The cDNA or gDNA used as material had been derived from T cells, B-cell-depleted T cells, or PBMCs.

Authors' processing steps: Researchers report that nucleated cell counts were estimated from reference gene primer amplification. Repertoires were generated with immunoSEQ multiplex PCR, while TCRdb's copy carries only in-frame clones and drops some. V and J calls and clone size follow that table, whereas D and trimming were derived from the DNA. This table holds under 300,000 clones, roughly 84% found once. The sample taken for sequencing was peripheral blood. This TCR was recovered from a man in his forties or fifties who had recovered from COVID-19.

The CDR3 spells CASSYGNTEAFF. CDR3 bases: TGTGCCAGCAGCTACGGGAACACTGAAGCTTTCTTT. The gene calls are TRBV13 and TRBJ1-1; no clear D. This CDR3 is built from 12 residues. The germline gives CDR1 PRHDT, CDR2 FYEKMQ (reference sequence). V lost 4 bases and J lost 1, with 4 bases in between.